Sequencing of this T cell receptor beta chain was carried out in a study of blood T cell repertoires in COVID-19. Study summary: The samples span acute and convalescent COVID-19 from the United States, Italy and Spain. From T cells, B-cell-depleted T cells, or PBMCs came the material, which was cDNA or gDNA.

Per the original data handling: Reference gene primer amplification in the assay estimated nucleated cell counts. The data were produced by immunoSEQ multiplex PCR, yet TCRdb's version contains in-frame clones alone and is incomplete. Clonal size and the V and J genes are those of that table, whereas D and trimming came from the DNA. The data hold approximately 110,000 clones, with approximately 87% observed a single time. Sequenced sample: peripheral blood. This sequence originates from a woman aged 55-70 years with acute or convalescent COVID-19.

In nucleotides, the CDR3 is TGTGCCAGCAGTTCGACAGGGGCGATTGGAAGTTCACCCCTCCACTTT. Residues: CASSSTGAIGSSPLHF. The rearrangement joins TRBV9 to TRBJ1-6; 8 bases are shared with TRBD1. V gave up 5 bases and J gave up 9 bases; unmatched junction bases: 13. This CDR3 comprises 16 residues. The germline V gene has CDR1 SGDLS and CDR2 YYNGEE.